The source of this T cell receptor (beta chain) is a study of vaccination effects on CD4 cells after COVID-19. Germline CDR1 reads SNHLY; CDR2 reads FYNNEI. The length of the CDR3 is 17 residues. With 2 bases clipped from V and 2 bases from J, the junction kept 9 bases outside the gene matches. CD4+ T cells specific for antigen were expanded with viral peptide pools by the ViraFEST assay before sequencing. Culture lasted approximately 10 days before CD4+ T cell isolation. All participants had two doses of either the BNT162b2 or mRNA-1273 vaccine. Of note for this clone: Antigen specificity is unknown.

Only in-frame clones appear in the TCRdb table, and some are missing; sequencing was by immunoSEQ multiplex PCR. Altogether some 40,000 clones are present, around 80% being singletons, with the ten largest covering about 2%. Specimen: CD4+ T cells from PBMCs cultured with HCoV-NL63 spike peptides, collected after COVID-19 vaccination. This clonotype originated in a human donor who received a COVID-19 vaccine. Some clones in this sample may be carry-over from other donors' samples. The gene calls are TRBV2 and TRBJ2-1, with 7 bases identical to TRBD2. As DNA, the CDR3 is TGTGCCAGCAGTGAACCTACTGCCAGCGGGGCCTACAATGAGCAGTTCTTC. The encoded protein is CASSEPTASGAYNEQFF.